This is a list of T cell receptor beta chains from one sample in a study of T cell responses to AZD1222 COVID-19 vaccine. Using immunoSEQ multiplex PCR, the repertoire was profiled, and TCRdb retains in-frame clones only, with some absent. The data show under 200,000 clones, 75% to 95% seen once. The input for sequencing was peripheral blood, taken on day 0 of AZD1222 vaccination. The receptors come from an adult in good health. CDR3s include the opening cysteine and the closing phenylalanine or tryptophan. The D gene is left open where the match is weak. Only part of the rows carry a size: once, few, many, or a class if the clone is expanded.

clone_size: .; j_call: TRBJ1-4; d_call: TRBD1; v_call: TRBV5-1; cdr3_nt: TGCGCCAGCAGCGTAGACAGGGAGGGTGAAAAACTGTTTTTT; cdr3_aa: CASSVDREGEKLFF
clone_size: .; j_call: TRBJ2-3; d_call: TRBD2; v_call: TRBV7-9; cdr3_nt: TGTGCCAGCGCCGGGGGGGCCCTCACAGATACGCAGTATTTT; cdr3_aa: CASAGGALTDTQYF
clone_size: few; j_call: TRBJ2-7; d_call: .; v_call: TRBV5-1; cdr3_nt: TGCGCCAGCAGCTTGGGTATGACACTCTACGAGCAGTACTTC; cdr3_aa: CASSLGMTLYEQYF
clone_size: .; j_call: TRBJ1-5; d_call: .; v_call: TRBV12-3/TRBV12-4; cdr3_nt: TGTGCCAGCAGTTTAAGAAACAATCAGCCCCAGCATTTT; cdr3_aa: CASSLRNNQPQHF
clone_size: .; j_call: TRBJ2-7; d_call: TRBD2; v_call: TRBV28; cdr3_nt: TGTGCCAGCAGTCCCTCGGGACTAGGGGAGGAGGAGCAGTACTTC; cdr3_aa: CASSPSGLGEEEQYF
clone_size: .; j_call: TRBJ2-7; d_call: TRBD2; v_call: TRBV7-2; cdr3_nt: TGTGCCAGCAGTCAACGGATAGCGGGTTTAACCTACGAGCAGTACTTC; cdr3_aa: CASSQRIAGLTYEQYF
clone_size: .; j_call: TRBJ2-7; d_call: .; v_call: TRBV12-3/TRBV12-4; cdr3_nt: TGTGCCAGCAGTTCACCTACTAGCCACGAGCAGTACTTC; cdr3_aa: CASSSPTSHEQYF
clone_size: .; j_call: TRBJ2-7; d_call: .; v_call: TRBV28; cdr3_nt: TGTGCCAGCAGTTTCCGTCCGCGAGGGGTAACTCTCTACGAGCAGTACTTC; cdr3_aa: CASSFRPRGVTLYEQYF
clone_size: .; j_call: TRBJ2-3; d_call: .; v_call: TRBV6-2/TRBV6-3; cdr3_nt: TGTGCCAGCAGTTTCCGGGGCACAGATACGCAGTATTTT; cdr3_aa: CASSFRGTDTQYF
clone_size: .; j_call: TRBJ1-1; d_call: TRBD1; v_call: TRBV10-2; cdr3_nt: TGCGCCAGCAGGCAGACAGGGGGATCAGGCACTGAAGCTTTCTTT; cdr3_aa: CASRQTGGSGTEAFF
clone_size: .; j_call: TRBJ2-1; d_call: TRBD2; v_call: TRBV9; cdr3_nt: TGTGCCAGCAGCGTCGACCCGGGACTAGCGAACAATGAGCAGTTCTTC; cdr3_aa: CASSVDPGLANNEQFF
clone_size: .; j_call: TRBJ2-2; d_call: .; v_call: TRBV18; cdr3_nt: TGTGCCAGCTCAACGCGGGGAAGTGGGAGCGCCGGGGAGCTGTTTTTT; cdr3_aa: CASSTRGSGSAGELFF
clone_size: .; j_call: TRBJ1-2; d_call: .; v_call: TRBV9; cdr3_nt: TGTGCCAGCAGGGTATCGGGAGGCTATGGCTACACCTTC; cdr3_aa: CASRVSGGYGYTF
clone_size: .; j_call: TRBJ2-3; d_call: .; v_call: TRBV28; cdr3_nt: TGTGCCAGCAGTTTTATACGGGGTGAGGGCACAGATACGCAGTATTTT; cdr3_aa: CASSFIRGEGTDTQYF
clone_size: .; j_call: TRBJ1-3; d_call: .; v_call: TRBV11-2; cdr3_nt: TGTGCCAGCAGCCCCCGTGAGAGCTCTGGAAACACCATATATTTT; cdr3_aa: CASSPRESSGNTIYF
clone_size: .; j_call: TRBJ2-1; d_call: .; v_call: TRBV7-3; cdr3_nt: TGTGCCAGCAGCTCCGGACATCCCGAAGGTGAGCAGTTCTTC; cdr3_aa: CASSSGHPEGEQFF
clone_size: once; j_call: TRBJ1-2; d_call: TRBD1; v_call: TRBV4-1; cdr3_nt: TGCGCCAGCAGCCATTATGGGCAGGGGGACTATGGCTACACCTTC; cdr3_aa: CASSHYGQGDYGYTF
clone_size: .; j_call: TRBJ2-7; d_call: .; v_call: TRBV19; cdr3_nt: TGTGCCAGTAGTATGAGGAAGGCCAGGCAGGGAGCAAAGGTGGGATCCGAGCAGTACTTC; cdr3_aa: CASSMRKARQGAKVGSEQYF
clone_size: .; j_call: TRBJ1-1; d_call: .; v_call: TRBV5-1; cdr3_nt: TGCGCCAGCAGCCCCAACCCCCAGGTGGGGGCTTTCTTT; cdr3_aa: CASSPNPQVGAFF
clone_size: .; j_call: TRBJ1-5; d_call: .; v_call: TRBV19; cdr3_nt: TGTGCCAGTAGTATAATTGGTTTACCCTTCAATCAGCCCCAGCATTTT; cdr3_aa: CASSIIGLPFNQPQHF
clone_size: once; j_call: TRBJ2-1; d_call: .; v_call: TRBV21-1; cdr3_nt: TGTGCCAGCAGCAAAATTCCTTACGGGAATGAGCAGTTCTTC; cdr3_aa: CASSKIPYGNEQFF
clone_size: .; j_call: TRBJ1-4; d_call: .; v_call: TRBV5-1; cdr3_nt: TGCGCCAGCAGCTCCTCCGCGGCCGCAACTAATGAAAAACTGTTTTTT; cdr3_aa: CASSSSAAATNEKLFF
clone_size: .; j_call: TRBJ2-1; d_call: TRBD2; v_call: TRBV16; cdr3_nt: TGTGCCAGCAGCCAAAGGACTAGCGGAAACAATGAGCAGTTCTTC; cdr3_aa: CASSQRTSGNNEQFF
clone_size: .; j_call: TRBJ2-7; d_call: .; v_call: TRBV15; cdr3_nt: TGTGCCACCAGCAGAGATAGGTTCGGGGTAGGCGAGCAGTACTTC; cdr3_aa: CATSRDRFGVGEQYF
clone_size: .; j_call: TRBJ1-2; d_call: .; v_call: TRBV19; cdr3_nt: TGTGCCAGTAGATGGGTGAACTATGGCTACACCTTC; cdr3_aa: CASRWVNYGYTF
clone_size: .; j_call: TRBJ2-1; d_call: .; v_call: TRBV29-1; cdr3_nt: TGCAGCGCCCTGACTAGAAGTGAGCAGTTCTTC; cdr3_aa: CSALTRSEQFF
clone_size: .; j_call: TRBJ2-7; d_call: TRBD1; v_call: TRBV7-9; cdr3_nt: TGTGCCAGCTCTTGGACAGGGGACTACGAGCAGTACTTC; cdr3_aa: CASSWTGDYEQYF
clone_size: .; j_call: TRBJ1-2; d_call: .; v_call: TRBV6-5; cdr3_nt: TGTGCCAGCAGTTACCTTGACAGATCCTATGGCTACACCTTC; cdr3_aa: CASSYLDRSYGYTF
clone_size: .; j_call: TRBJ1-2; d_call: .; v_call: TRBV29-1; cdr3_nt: TGCAGCGTGGTGCAGGGAGACTATGGCTACACCTTC; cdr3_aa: CSVVQGDYGYTF